The 11 T cell receptor beta chains below all came from one sample that was sequenced in a study of blood T cell repertoires in COVID-19. Measured with immunoSEQ multiplex PCR; TCRdb has only the in-frame clones, and not every one. Of tens of thousands of clones listed, over 65% were seen once; the top ten hold 13% to 15%. Sequenced material: peripheral blood. The receptors stem from a woman in her 70s with acute or convalescent COVID-19.

The chain recombines TRBV4-1 with TRBJ2-3, with TRBD2 matching 10 bases. Germline loops: CDR1 MGHRA, CDR2 YSYEKL. V was clipped by 2 bases and J by 6 bases; unmatched bases: 14. The CDR3 consists of 18 residues. CDR3 loop: CASSQHTIAGGPPDTQYF. In DNA, the CDR3 is TGCGCCAGCAGCCAACACACAATAGCGGGAGGTCCCCCCGATACGCAGTATTTT.

The V and J genes are TRBV2 and TRBJ2-7; possibly TRBD2 for D (5 bases). The CDR3 consists of 15 residues. V was pared by 3 bases and J by 5 bases, with 17 bases between. From germline, CDR1 is SNHLY and CDR2 FYNNEI. Here the CDR3 DNA reads TGTGCCAGCAGTGAGTCGTCGTTATTCGGGGACGAGCAGTACGTC. This codes for CASSESSLFGDEQYV.

V is TRBV12-3 or TRBV12-4 and J is TRBJ1-6; TRBD1 agrees at 7 bases. This CDR3 region has 12 residues. V trimming: 10 bases; J trimming: 9 bases; junction bases outside the gene matches: 6. The CDR3 sequence: CATTGLGSPLHF. Written as DNA, the CDR3 is TGTGCCACGACAGGGCTGGGTTCACCCCTCCACTTT.

The chain employs TRBV5-6 and TRBJ2-7, with TRBD1 as a possible D gene (6 bases). The CDR3 sequence is 16 residues long. Germline lookup yields CDR1 SGHDT and CDR2 YYEEEE. V lost 4 bases and J 0 bases, leaving 17 bases between the germline ends. The CDR3 nucleotides read TGTGCCAGCAGCCCCCTCGGACAGCGATTCTCCTACGAGCAGTACGTC. Protein product: CASSPLGQRFSYEQYV.

The J gene is TRBJ2-3, the V gene TRBV9; D is perhaps TRBD1 (7 bases). Trimming removed 0 bases from V and 3 bases from J, with 11 bases in between. This CDR3 is built from 15 residues. Germline assignment: CDR1 SGDLS and CDR2 YYNGEE. Here the CDR3 reads CASSVGSGGTDTQYF. CDR3 nucleotides: TGTGCCAGCAGCGTAGGTTCAGGGGGGACAGATACGCAGTATTTT. Full variable domain (remainder filled in from reference TRBV9 and TRBJ2-3): DSGVTQTPKHLITATGQRVTLRCSPRSGDLSVYWYQQSLDQGLQFLIQYYNGEERAKGNILERFSAQQFPDLHSELNLSSLELGDSALYFCASSVGSGGTDTQYFGPGTRLTVL.

V usage is TRBV19 and J usage is TRBJ1-1; 8 bases match TRBD1. Germline-derived CDR1 and CDR2 are LNHDA and SQIVND (reference sequence). V trimming: 2 bases; J trimming: 6 bases; junction bases outside the gene matches: 11. The CDR3 length is 16 residues. The CDR3, as DNA: TGTGCCAGTAGTATACCGGCCGGACAGGGAAGTGCTGAAGCTTTCTTT. The encoded protein is CASSIPAGQGSAEAFF. The variable domain in full, completed from reference TRBV19 and TRBJ1-1, reads DGGITQSPKYLFRKEGQNVTLSCEQNLNHDAMYWYRQDPGQGLRLIYYSQIVNDFQKGDIAEGYSVSREKKESFPLTVTSAQKNPTAFYLCASSIPAGQGSAEAFFGQGTRLTVV.

The chain combines TRBV19 with TRBJ1-5, with D tentatively TRBD1 (6 bases). V was clipped by 7 bases and J by 0 bases, with 22 bases between them. CDR1 is LNHDA, CDR2 SQIVND, per germline (reference sequence). This CDR3 has 18 amino acids. This chain's CDR3 is CASTVGQPTFNSNQPQHF. DNA of the CDR3: TGTGCCAGTACCGTGGGACAACCTACTTTTAATAGCAATCAGCCCCAGCATTTT.

The chain links TRBV9 to TRBJ2-4, with a weak D call TRBD1 (6 bases). Trimming took off 4 bases at V and 0 bases at J, with 23 bases between the two ends. This CDR3 contains 19 residues. The V gene's germline CDR1 is SGDLS and CDR2 YYNGEE. CDR3: CASSPGTFEPTRAKNIQYF. The DNA for the CDR3 is TGTGCCAGCAGCCCTGGGACATTCGAACCGACGCGAGCCAAAAACATTCAGTACTTC.

The chain has TRBV6-5 and TRBJ1-1, with no clear D. The V end lost 6 bases, the J end lost 3 bases, and 8 bases lay between the germline ends. This CDR3 is 12 amino acids long. Germline values: CDR1 MNHEY, CDR2 SVGAGI. CDR3 DNA sequence: TGTGCCAGCAGCCACTCTTACACTGAAGCTTTCTTT. Its protein product is CASSHSYTEAFF.

The V call is TRBV11-2, the J call TRBJ2-1, with D unresolved. The V end was cut by 1 base, the J end by 9 bases, with 10 bases between. Germline CDR1 SGHAT, CDR2 FQNNGV. The CDR3 sequence is 13 residues long. In nucleotides, the CDR3 is TGTGCCAGCAGCTTAGCAGGATCTCCTGAGCAGTTCTTC. This encodes CASSLAGSPEQFF.

The V and J genes are TRBV20-1 and TRBJ1-2; 8 bases line up with TRBD1. V lost 3 bases to trimming and J lost 4 bases; unmatched junction nucleotides: 4. Germline V gene lookup returns CDR1 DFQATT and CDR2 SNEGSKA (reference sequence). This CDR3 comprises 13 residues. The DNA of the CDR3 is TGCAGTGCTAGTCGGGACAGGATCTATGGCTACACCTTC. This translates into CSASRDRIYGYTF.